The TCR beta chain described here comes from a study of siplizumab effects on memory and regulatory T cells. Study-level points and caveats: Many proliferating CD4+ or CD8+ clones remained unclassified. Roughly 75-95% of them could not be assigned either a naive or a memory phenotype. No more than a minor fraction of alloreactive clones could be traced back to unstimulated subsets. Confirmation was lacking for the suppressive function of proliferating Tregs derived from siplizumab cultures.

On this clone itself: Its antigen is not known.

Here immunoSEQ multiplex PCR was the method, and the copy in TCRdb shows in-frame clones only, minus some. Seen here are over 90,000 clones, 90% to 95% observed once, and the top ten hold roughly 1.1%. Germline CDR1 reads ENHRY; CDR2 reads SYGVKD. The CDR3 is 13 amino acids. V shed 8 bases and J shed 0 bases, with 10 bases lying between them. This clonotype was sampled from a human donor in good health. Sequenced: CD4+ T cells sorted from blood. The chain couples TRBV10-3 to TRBJ2-5, with D uncertain. The CDR3, as DNA: TGTGCCATCGGAAAGCGAAACCAAGAGACCCAGTACTTC. Residues: CAIGKRNQETQYF.